This TCR beta chain comes out of a study of T cell responses to AZD1222 COVID-19 vaccine. Whole-study findings and limits: Repertoires were sampled only after the peak T cell response. Baseline serology detected seropositivity in only a handful of AZD1222 recipients.

This clone was recorded once. The antigen remains unidentified. Repertoires were generated with immunoSEQ multiplex PCR, while TCRdb's copy carries only in-frame clones and drops some. The sample has over 75,000 clones, roughly 89% seen once. Pooled together were second doses at about 4 or about 12 weeks. Germline CDR1 reads SGHAT; CDR2 reads FQNNGV. Trimming cost V 2 bases and J 6 bases, with 15 bases left between them. This CDR3 is 15 amino acids long. The chain is built from TRBV11-2 and TRBJ2-3; D is unresolved. Here the sequenced sample was peripheral blood, taken 28 days after the second AZD1222 dose. This TCR was sampled from an adult who received the AZD1222 COVID-19 vaccine. This chain's CDR3 is CASSLNSAGSDTQYF. The CDR3 bases are TGTGCCAGCAGCTTAAATTCCGCAGGTTCGGATACGCAGTATTTT.